Shown below are 32 T cell receptor beta chains from a single sample sequenced in a study of shared clonotypes between healthy human individuals. Here immunoSEQ multiplex PCR was the method, and the copy in TCRdb shows in-frame clones only, minus some. The data hold around 2.5 million clones, with approximately 93% observed a single time. The sequenced sample consisted of naive CD4+ T cells from PBMCs. Subset specified: CD45RA+ positively selected. Receptors originate from a man aged 18 to 29 in good health. Some clones in this sample may be carry-over from other donors' samples.

V is TRBV25-1 and J is TRBJ2-5, with 10 bases fitting TRBD2. TRBJ2-7 explains the end of the DNA better; the J call may be wrong. The germline CDR1 and CDR2 sequences are MGHDK and SYGVNS. CDR3 length: 15 amino acids. The CDR3 sequence: CASSDWTSGSYEQYF. CDR3 sequence (DNA): TGTGCCAGCAGTGACTGGACTAGCGGCTCCTACGAGCAGTACTTC.

This chain links TRBV9 with TRBJ1-2; 7 bases line up with TRBD1. V was pared by 4 bases and J by 4 bases, with 10 bases of the junction left unmatched. This CDR3 spans 15 amino acids. Germline CDR1 reads SGDLS; CDR2 reads YYNGEE. The CDR3 DNA is TGTGCCAGCAGCCCGCTCTCCGGGACAGCCTATGGCTACACCTTC. It yields the protein CASSPLSGTAYGYTF.

This rearrangement joins TRBV6-1 to TRBJ2-7; 16 bases are a match to TRBD2. CDR3 length: 18 residues. Germline V gene sequence: CDR1 MNHNS, CDR2 SASEGT. Trimming at V came to 3 bases and at J to 4 bases, leaving 9 bases not matched to a gene. The CDR3, as DNA: TGTGCCAGCAGTGAGAGGGGACTAGCGGGAGGGCCCGTATACGAGCAGTACTTC. This sequence encodes CASSERGLAGGPVYEQYF.

The rearrangement uses TRBV2 and TRBJ2-5; 10 bases fit TRBD1. The CDR3 is made up of 11 amino acids. Germline trimming cut 9 bases from V and 5 bases from J; bases unmatched to any gene: 0. Germline loops: CDR1 SNHLY, CDR2 FYNNEI. The CDR3 bases are TGTGCCAGGGGACAGGGGGAGACCCAGTACTTC. It translates to CARGQGETQYF. Variable domain in full (rest from reference TRBV2 and TRBJ2-5): EPEVTQTPSHQVTQMGQEVILRCVPISNHLYFYWYRQILGQKVEFLVSFYNNEISEKSEIFDDQFSVERPDGSNFTLKIRSTKLEDSAMYFCARGQGETQYFGPGTRLLVL.

This clone was seen a single time. The V call is TRBV18, the J call TRBJ2-7, with D unresolved. The germline gives CDR1 KGHSH, CDR2 LQKENI. V was pared by 0 bases and J by 9 bases, with 12 bases between. The CDR3 runs to 13 residues. The CDR3 coding sequence is TGTGCCAGCTCACCACCTTCCGATACGGTGCAGTACTTC. Protein product: CASSPPSDTVQYF.

The rearrangement uses TRBV11-3 and TRBJ2-5; 9 bases are shared with TRBD1. Unmatched junction bases numbered 9, after V lost 5 bases and J lost 5 bases. The germline V gene encodes CDR1 SGHNT and CDR2 YENEEA. CDR3 size: 15 residues. This CDR3 is CASSISGQGPETQYF. The CDR3 DNA follows: TGTGCCAGCAGCATCTCGGGACAGGGACCGGAGACCCAGTACTTC. Filled out from reference TRBV11-3 and TRBJ2-5, the complete variable domain reads EAGVVQSPRYKIIEKKQPVAFWCNPISGHNTLYWYLQNLGQGPELLIRYENEEAVDDSQLPKDRFSAERLKGVDSTLKIQPAELGDSAVYLCASSISGQGPETQYFGPGTRLLVL.

The CDR3 region has the DNA TGTGCCAGCAGTTCCGGAGCCGGGGCCTTCGCCTACGAGCAGTACTTC. Its translation is CASSSGAGAFAYEQYF. V is TRBV27 and J is TRBJ2-7; D may match TRBD1 or TRBD2 (5 bases each). CDR1 and CDR2 (germline): MNHEY, SMNVEV (reference sequence). V dropped 4 bases and J dropped 2 bases, with 18 bases sitting between them. The length of the CDR3 is 16 residues.

Worth noting for this clone: Different DNA sequences within this sample yield the same CDR3. CDR3 sequence reads: CSARGGDTQYF. The CDR3 DNA reads TGCAGTGCCCGGGGTGGTGATACGCAGTATTTT. This sequence joins TRBV20-1 and TRBJ2-3; weak D call: TRBD2 (5 bases). Germline loops: CDR1 DFQATT, CDR2 SNEGSKA (reference sequence). Trimming removed 6 bases from V and 6 bases from J, with 10 bases in between. This CDR3 region has 11 residues.

The chain links TRBV28 to TRBJ2-1; 11 bases map to TRBD2. This CDR3 is 20 amino acids long. With 8 bases clipped from V and 4 bases from J, the junction kept 22 bases outside the gene matches. Germline values: CDR1 MDHEN, CDR2 SYDVKM. The CDR3 bases are TGTGCCAGCGTTGGGGCCCCGGGACTAGCGGCGGAAGGGGGATACAATGAGCAGTTCTTC. Protein: CASVGAPGLAAEGGYNEQFF.

This clone was seen just once. The chain employs TRBV7-2 and TRBJ2-1, with TRBD1 matching 8 bases. Germline assignment: CDR1 SGHTA and CDR2 FQGNSA. This CDR3 has 16 amino acids. Trimming took 4 bases from V and 5 from J; bases not matched to a gene: 10. The chain's CDR3 is CASSSRGFRGHNEQFF. DNA of the CDR3: TGTGCCAGCAGCTCCCGCGGCTTCAGGGGGCACAATGAGCAGTTCTTC.

The rearrangement joins TRBV25-1 to TRBJ2-7; D is ambiguous. The V gene lost 6 bases and the J gene lost 2 bases, with 14 bases spanning the gap. This CDR3 spans 14 amino acids. CDR1 is MGHDK, CDR2 SYGVNS, per germline. This CDR3 reads CASRQGLFPYEQYF. CDR3 bases: TGTGCCAGCAGGCAAGGCCTCTTTCCCTACGAGCAGTACTTC.

Note on this clone: Other DNA sequences in the same sample also yield this CDR3. The chain joins TRBV5-1 to TRBJ2-7, with D possibly TRBD2 on 7 matching bases. This CDR3 spans 14 amino acids. V lost 3 bases, J lost 3 bases, and 13 bases lay in between. The germline CDR1 and CDR2 sequences are SGHRS and YFSETQ. This CDR3 reads CASSWGGGSYEQYF. The CDR3, as DNA: TGCGCCAGCAGCTGGGGAGGGGGTAGCTACGAGCAGTACTTC.

The chain employs TRBV4-1 and TRBJ2-3; the match to TRBD1 covers 8 bases. V was pared by 6 bases and J by 3 bases, with 8 bases of the junction left unmatched. The CDR3 has 15 residues. Germline CDR1 and CDR2: MGHRA and YSYEKL. In DNA, the CDR3 is TGCGCCAGCAGGAGGGGGCAGGGGGCAACAGATACGCAGTATTTT. Its translation: CASRRGQGATDTQYF.

The chain joins TRBV7-3 to TRBJ1-6, with 8 bases fitting TRBD1. V shed 5 bases and J 7 bases; nucleotides not matched to a gene: 4. Germline V gene sequence: CDR1 SGHTA, CDR2 FQGTGA. The CDR3 spans 14 residues. The CDR3 region is CASSLGTGNSPLHF. As DNA, the CDR3 is TGTGCCAGCAGCCTCGGGACAGGAAATTCACCCCTCCACTTT.

The genes are TRBV11-2 and TRBJ2-1; D is uncertain. The CDR3 has 15 amino acids. Germline V CDR1 and CDR2: SGHAT, FQNNGV. The ends were cut back, 1 base at V and 7 bases at J, with 14 bases in the middle. CDR3 DNA: TGTGCCAGCAGCTTAGGGGGTGCGCTATTTAATGAGCAGTTCTTC. It is translated as CASSLGGALFNEQFF.

The V gene is TRBV6-1, the J gene TRBJ2-7, with D perhaps being TRBD1 or TRBD2 (7 bases each). V was cut by 5 bases and J by 4 bases, with 15 bases left in between. The germline V gene encodes CDR1 MNHNS and CDR2 SASEGT. The CDR3 is 14 amino acids. The CDR3 reads CASSPGGAQYEQYF. As DNA, the CDR3 is TGTGCCAGCAGTCCAGGGGGGGCCCAATACGAGCAGTACTTC.

The J gene is TRBJ2-3, the V gene TRBV5-1; 10 bases fit TRBD1. The CDR3 covers 16 residues. Germline V gives CDR1 SGHRS, CDR2 YFSETQ. V trimming: 3 bases; J trimming: 1 base; junction bases outside the gene matches: 5. The CDR3 sequence: CASSSSGTGGTDTQYF. The CDR3 DNA is TGCGCCAGCAGCTCTTCCGGGACAGGGGGCACAGATACGCAGTATTTT.

This clone has more than one count but fewer than ten. Other DNA sequences in the sample encode the same CDR3. The chain combines TRBV5-1 with TRBJ1-2; a possible D gene is TRBD1 (6 bases). The V end lost 1 base, the J end lost 3 bases, and 7 bases lay between the germline ends. The CDR3 loop spans 13 amino acids. Germline V lookup: CDR1 SGHRS, CDR2 YFSETQ. CDR3 residues: CASSLPGDYGYTF. The DNA for the CDR3 is TGCGCCAGCAGCTTGCCAGGGGACTATGGCTACACCTTC.

The chain carries TRBV28 and TRBJ1-4; 9 nucleotides match TRBD1. CDR1 and CDR2 (germline): MDHEN, SYDVKM. This CDR3 has 15 residues. V was pared by 5 bases and J by 7 bases, with 8 bases of the junction left unmatched. CDR3 amino acids: CASSGAGTGSEKLFF. In DNA, the CDR3 is TGTGCCAGCAGTGGGGCCGGGACAGGGAGTGAAAAACTGTTTTTT. The entire variable domain, with the rest obtained from reference TRBV28 and TRBJ1-4, is as follows: DVKVTQSSRYLVKRTGEKVFLECVQDMDHENMFWYRQDPGLGLRLIYFSYDVKMKEKGDIPEGYSVSREKKERFSLILESASTNQTSMYLCASSGAGTGSEKLFFGSGTQLSVL.

The chain carries TRBV7-6 and TRBJ2-5; the D is unclear. This CDR3 contains 12 residues. CDR1 is SGHVS, CDR2 FNYEAQ, per germline. The ends were cut back, 7 bases at V and 1 base at J, with 7 bases in the middle. CDR3: CASTKIQETQYF. CDR3 in DNA: TGTGCCAGCACCAAGATCCAAGAGACCCAGTACTTC.

The chain combines TRBV30 with TRBJ2-3; perhaps D is TRBD1 or TRBD2 (6 bases each). Trimming took 6 bases from V and 6 from J, leaving 22 bases between them. There are 15 residues in the CDR3. Germline V lookup: CDR1 GTSNPN, CDR2 SVGIG (reference sequence). The CDR3 DNA is TGTGCCTGCGTATCCGGGGGCGCGAGGTCCGATACGCAGTATTTT. It codes for CACVSGGARSDTQYF.

The chain recombines TRBV11-2 with TRBJ2-2; 10 bases are shared with TRBD2. Germline CDR1 is SGHAT and CDR2 is FQNNGV. Losses at the gene ends were 3 bases for V and 6 bases for J; bases not matched to a gene: 7. The CDR3 is 16 residues long. CDR3 residues: CASSFLAGDAAGELFF. Here the CDR3 DNA reads TGTGCCAGCAGCTTCCTAGCGGGAGACGCTGCCGGGGAGCTGTTTTTT.

The V gene is TRBV6-6, the J gene TRBJ2-1; the D is unclear. CDR1 MNHNY and CDR2 SVGAGI come from the germline V gene (reference sequence). The CDR3 is made up of 14 amino acids. The germline V and J ends were trimmed by 2 bases and 5 bases, with 10 bases remaining between them. CDR3 in DNA: TGTGCCAGCAGTTACGTAGACTTGGACAATGAGCAGTTCTTC. Translation gives CASSYVDLDNEQFF.

This clone was counted a single time. CDR3: CASPPPSENTGELFF. The CDR3 region has the DNA TGTGCCAGCCCCCCCCCAAGCGAGAACACCGGGGAGCTGTTTTTT. The chain links TRBV21-1 to TRBJ2-2; the table's D call, TRBD2, was not checked against the DNA. TRBV21-1 is labeled a pseudogene. There are 15 residues in the CDR3.

Of note for this clone: This sample also contains other DNA sequences that code for the same CDR3. The chain recombines TRBV18 with TRBJ2-5, with D perhaps matching TRBD2 (5 bases). Trimming pared 0 bases from V and 3 bases from J, leaving 5 bases between. Germline V gene sequence: CDR1 KGHSH, CDR2 LQKENI. The CDR3 is made up of 13 amino acids. The CDR3 reads CASSPPGEETQYF. The CDR3 region has the DNA TGTGCCAGCTCACCACCGGGAGAAGAGACCCAGTACTTC.

The rearrangement links TRBV19 to TRBJ1-5, with TRBD1 matching over 8 bases. V lost 1 base and J lost 3; bases outside the gene matches: 5. Germline CDR1 is LNHDA and CDR2 is SQIVND (reference sequence). The CDR3 consists of 16 residues. As DNA, the CDR3 is TGTGCCAGTAGTATAGCCGGACAGGGAAACAATCAGCCCCAGCATTTT. This codes for CASSIAGQGNNQPQHF.

The chain couples TRBV6-5 to TRBJ1-3; D is unresolved. Per the germline V gene, CDR1 is MNHEY and CDR2 is SVGAGI. Trimming left V 2 bases short and J 0 bases short, with 8 bases between. The CDR3 runs to 15 residues. In DNA form, the CDR3 reads TGTGCCAGCAGTTACGACACAGTCTCTGGAAACACCATATATTTT. This gives the protein CASSYDTVSGNTIYF.

In the case of this clone: The sample contains more than one DNA sequence encoding this CDR3. The chain combines TRBV5-1 with TRBJ2-7, with a weak D call TRBD1 (6 bases). Germline V gene data show CDR1 as SGHRS and CDR2 as YFSETQ. There are 14 residues in the CDR3. Between the trimmed V and J ends, which lost 4 bases and 0 bases, there was a span of 11 bases. DNA for the CDR3: TGCGCCAGCAGCCCGCCGGACAGCTCCTACGAGCAGTACTTC. It yields the protein CASSPPDSSYEQYF. Complete variable domain (other parts from reference TRBV5-1 and TRBJ2-7): KAGVTQTPRYLIKTRGQQVTLSCSPISGHRSVSWYQQTPGQGLQFLFEYFSETQRNKGNFPGRFSGRQFSNSRSEMNVSTLELGDSALYLCASSPPDSSYEQYFGPGTRLTVT.

V gene TRBV30 combines with J gene TRBJ2-2, with TRBD2 as a possible D gene (5 bases). The germline V and J ends were trimmed by 2 bases and 3 bases, with 10 bases remaining between them. The CDR3 is 14 amino acids. Germline V gene data show CDR1 as GTSNPN and CDR2 as SVGIG (reference sequence). As DNA, the CDR3 is TGTGCCTGGAGTATTACTAGGTACACCGGGGAGCTGTTTTTT. This codes for CAWSITRYTGELFF.

V and J are TRBV7-9 and TRBJ2-1; D remains unclear. This CDR3 is 12 amino acids long. Germline assignment: CDR1 SEHNR and CDR2 FQNEAQ (reference sequence). The germline V and J ends were trimmed by 5 bases and 7 bases, with 9 bases remaining between them. The CDR3 region is CASSRMGNEQFF. The CDR3 coding sequence is TGTGCCAGCAGCCGGATGGGGAATGAGCAGTTCTTC.

The chain is built from TRBV15 and TRBJ1-1; D is undetermined. Trimming took off 4 bases at V and 8 bases at J, with 8 bases between the two ends. The CDR3 is 11 residues long. Germline V lookup: CDR1 LNHNV, CDR2 YYDKDF (reference sequence). Written as DNA, the CDR3 is TGTGCCACCAGCATCGGACTCGAAGCTTTCTTT. Translated: CATSIGLEAFF.

This clone showed up just a few times. The chain is built from TRBV27 and TRBJ1-5, with unresolved D. This CDR3 has 15 amino acids. Trimming pared 6 bases from V and 1 base from J, leaving 13 bases between. Per germline, CDR1 MNHEY and CDR2 SMNVEV (reference sequence). The CDR3: CASRPVEWSNQPQHF. CDR3 DNA: TGTGCCAGCAGGCCCGTAGAATGGAGCAATCAGCCCCAGCATTTT.